This is a list of T cell receptor beta chains from one sample in a study of cytomegalovirus exposure and HLA in healthy donors. Generated by immunoSEQ multiplex PCR, the TCRdb table keeps only in-frame clones and is missing some. The table includes 120,000 or so clones, 82% detected once. The specimen sequenced was PBMCs. The receptor set was obtained from a woman between 18 and 29 years old in good health and CMV-seronegative. The CDR3 runs from the conserved cysteine through the conserved F or W. The D gene is left open where the match is weak. Clone size is stated in some rows and not others, as once, few, many or a class when expanded.

TRBV5-6,NA,NA,TRBJ2-7,CASSFGGQGILYEQYF,TGTGCCAGCAGCTTCGGTGGGCAGGGGATCCTATACGAGCAGTACTTC
TRBV4-2,NA,NA,TRBJ1-1,CASSQVPGPTEAFF,TGTGCCAGCAGCCAAGTTCCAGGGCCCACTGAAGCTTTCTTT
TRBV6-1,NA,NA,TRBJ2-3,CASLWQGLTTDTQYF,TGTGCCAGCCTCTGGCAGGGGCTTACCACAGATACGCAGTATTTT
TRBV25-1,NA,few,TRBJ2-6,CASSLPGSGANVLTF,TGTGCCAGCAGTCTGCCAGGGTCTGGGGCCAACGTCCTGACTTTC
TRBV30,NA,NA,TRBJ2-3,CAWRRQGMGADTQYF,TGTGCCTGGAGGAGGCAGGGGATGGGGGCAGATACGCAGTATTTT
TRBV7-8,TRBD1,NA,TRBJ1-1,CASSYRDREGTEAFF,TGTGCCAGCAGCTACCGGGACAGGGAGGGCACTGAAGCTTTCTTT
TRBV7-9,TRBD1,once,TRBJ1-1,CASSFQGARIKNTEAFF,TGTGCCAGCAGCTTCCAGGGGGCCCGGATTAAGAACACTGAAGCTTTCTTT
TRBV5-6,NA,NA,TRBJ1-2,CASSLARWTYGYTF,TGTGCCAGCAGCCTCGCCAGGTGGACTTATGGCTACACCTTC
TRBV6-5,TRBD2,NA,TRBJ2-3,CASTTSGTDTQYF,TGTGCCAGCACGACTAGCGGCACAGATACGCAGTATTTT
TRBV7-2,NA,NA,TRBJ1-1,CASSFSQNTEAFF,TGTGCCAGCAGCTTTTCCCAGAACACTGAAGCTTTCTTT
TRBV5-1,TRBD1,few,TRBJ1-4,CASSATGAPNEKLFF,TGCGCCAGCAGCGCCACAGGGGCACCTAATGAAAAACTGTTTTTT
TRBV5-1,TRBD2,NA,TRBJ2-7,CASSPFGRAGVYEQYF,TGCGCCAGCAGCCCGTTTGGGAGAGCGGGGGTCTACGAGCAGTACTTC
TRBV30,TRBD1,NA,TRBJ1-1,CASRRTGGTEAFF,TGTGCCTCCCGTAGGACAGGGGGCACTGAAGCTTTCTTT
TRBV7-9,NA,NA,TRBJ1-1,CASSLVSGTEAFF,TGTGCCAGCAGCTTGGTTTCGGGGACTGAAGCTTTCTTT
TRBV19,NA,NA,TRBJ2-2,CASSGIEAGTGELFF,TGTGCCAGTAGCGGCATAGAGGCGGGCACCGGGGAGCTGTTTTTT
TRBV7-2,TRBD2,NA,TRBJ2-5,CASSQAGGGETQYF,TGTGCCAGCAGCCAGGCCGGGGGGGGTGAGACCCAGTACTTC
TRBV5-6,NA,NA,TRBJ2-7,CASSLGYRALTYEQYF,TGTGCCAGCAGCTTGGGGTACAGGGCCTTAACCTACGAGCAGTACTTC
TRBV6-5,TRBD2,NA,TRBJ2-2,CASGHSGGNTGELFF,TGTGCCAGCGGCCATAGCGGGGGGAACACCGGGGAGCTGTTTTTT
TRBV5-1,TRBD1,NA,TRBJ2-7,CASSRGQDTYEQYF,TGCGCCAGCAGTCGGGGACAGGATACCTACGAGCAGTACTTC
TRBV6-6,TRBD1,NA,TRBJ1-4,CASSYGPGGQKLFF,TGTGCCAGCAGTTACGGGCCAGGGGGACAAAAACTGTTTTTT
TRBV18,TRBD1,NA,TRBJ2-6,CASSPGTGGTGANGLTF,TGTGCCAGCTCGCCCGGGACAGGGGGCACTGGGGCCAACGGCCTGACTTTC
TRBV4-1,TRBD1,NA,TRBJ2-6,CASSQGTGVVSGANGLTF,TGCGCCAGCAGCCAAGGGACAGGGGTGGTCTCTGGGGCCAACGGCCTGACTTTC
TRBV12-5,NA,NA,TRBJ1-4,CASGTRQNDKLFF,TGTGCTAGTGGTACCCGACAGAATGATAAACTGTTTTTT
TRBV11-3,TRBD1,NA,TRBJ2-6,CASSLSRGTGAGANVLTF,TGTGCCAGCAGCTTGTCTAGGGGGACAGGGGCTGGGGCCAACGTCCTGACTTTC
TRBV2,NA,NA,TRBJ1-1,CASTDRMQNTEAFF,TGTGCCAGCACCGACAGGATGCAGAACACTGAAGCTTTCTTT
TRBV11-2,NA,NA,TRBJ2-3,CASSLDPPGTSIYTDTQYF,TGTGCCAGCAGCTTAGACCCCCCCGGGACATCCATCTACACAGATACGCAGTATTTT